These T cell receptor beta chains were read from a single sample in a study of blood T cell repertoires in COVID-19. The assay was immunoSEQ multiplex PCR, and TCRdb's table has in-frame clones only and misses some. The sample carries around 71,000 clones, approximately 83% recorded once. Sequenced: peripheral blood. The receptors here all came from a man between 65 and 79 years old with acute or convalescent COVID-19. The CDR3 runs from the conserved cysteine through the conserved F or W. Fields, in order: CDR3 protein, CDR3 DNA, clone size, V gene, J gene, D gene. D genes are given only for firm matches. A row's size may be missing; if present it is once, few, many or a size class.

CSADRGGEQFF	TGCAGCGCTGACAGGGGCGGAGAGCAGTTCTTC	NA	TRBV29-1	TRBJ2-1	TRBD1
CASSQDKASGSRDEQFF	TGCGCCAGCAGCCAAGATAAGGCTAGCGGGAGTAGAGATGAGCAGTTCTTC	NA	TRBV4-3	TRBJ2-1	TRBD2
CAWSDWGDEQFF	TGTGCCTGGAGTGACTGGGGAGATGAGCAGTTCTTC	NA	TRBV30	TRBJ2-1	NA
CASSPRGKQTYEQYF	TGTGCCAGCTCACCCCGTGGCAAACAGACCTACGAGCAGTACTTC	NA	TRBV18	TRBJ2-7	NA
CASSPRAGGAIQYF	TGTGCCAGCAGTCCGAGGGCCGGGGGGGCCATTCAGTACTTC	NA	TRBV6-5	TRBJ2-4	TRBD2
CATSRDRGNTEAFF	TGTGCCACCAGCAGAGATAGGGGGAACACTGAAGCTTTCTTT	few	TRBV15	TRBJ1-1	NA
CASSQEDQSYNEQFF	TGTGCCAGCAGCCAGGAGGATCAGAGTTACAATGAGCAGTTCTTC	NA	TRBV7-2	TRBJ2-1	NA
CASSPYLTDTQYF	TGTGCCAGCAGCCCGTATCTCACAGATACGCAGTATTTT	few	TRBV3-1/TRBV3-2	TRBJ2-3	NA
CASSYSLTYTEAFF	TGTGCCAGCAGTTACTCGCTAACCTACACTGAAGCTTTCTTT	NA	TRBV6-5	TRBJ1-1	NA
CASSQSNRGNYGYTF	TGTGCCAGCAGCCAAAGCAACAGGGGGAACTATGGCTACACCTTC	NA	TRBV16	TRBJ1-2	TRBD1
CASSLAGGTSYEQYF	TGTGCCAGCAGCTTAGCGGGAGGCACCTCCTACGAGCAGTACTTC	NA	TRBV7-3	TRBJ2-7	TRBD2
CASSGDRAVTEAFF	TGTGCCAGCAGCGGGGACAGGGCTGTTACTGAAGCTTTCTTT	NA	TRBV9	TRBJ1-1	TRBD1
CSRGLGYGYTF	TGCAGTCGGGGATTAGGGTATGGCTACACCTTC	NA	TRBV20-1	TRBJ1-2	NA